This T cell receptor beta chain was sequenced in a study of cytomegalovirus exposure and HLA in healthy donors. About the research overall: Of some 410 genotyped donors, 81% grouped in the Caucasian-associated ancestry cluster.

Regarding donors, all were healthy bone marrow donors. CDR3 length equals 16 residues. Trimming took 1 base from V and 8 from J; bases not matched to a gene: 9. Germline loops: CDR1 SGHTA, CDR2 FQGNSA. PCR was performed using 60 Vbeta and 13 Jbeta primers. This table comes from immunoSEQ multiplex PCR, and its TCRdb copy is limited to in-frame clones, with some not included. The table shows about 55,000 clones, with roughly 82% occurring only once. The sequence derives from a man younger than 45 in good health and CMV-seronegative. Material for sequencing was PBMCs. V is TRBV7-2 and J is TRBJ2-1; TRBD2 matches at 9 bases. CDR3 bases: TGTGCCAGCAGCTTAGGTCCCCTAGCGGGACGGGATGAGCAGTTCTTC. It translates to CASSLGPLAGRDEQFF.